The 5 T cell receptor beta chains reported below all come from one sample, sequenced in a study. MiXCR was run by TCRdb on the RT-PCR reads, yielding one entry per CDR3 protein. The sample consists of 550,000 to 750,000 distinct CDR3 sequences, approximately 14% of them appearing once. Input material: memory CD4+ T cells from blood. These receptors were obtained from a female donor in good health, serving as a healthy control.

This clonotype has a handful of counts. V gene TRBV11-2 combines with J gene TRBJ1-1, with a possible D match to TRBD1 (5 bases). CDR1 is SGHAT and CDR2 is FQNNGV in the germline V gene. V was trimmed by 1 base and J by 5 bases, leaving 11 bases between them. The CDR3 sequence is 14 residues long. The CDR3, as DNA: TGTGCCAGCAGCTTAGCAGGGAGACGGACTGAAGCTTTCTTT. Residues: CASSLAGRRTEAFF.

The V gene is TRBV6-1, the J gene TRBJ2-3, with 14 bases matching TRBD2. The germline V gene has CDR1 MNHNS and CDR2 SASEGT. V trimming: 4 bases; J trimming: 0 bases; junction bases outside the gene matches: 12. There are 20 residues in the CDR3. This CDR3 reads CASSAWGGLAGAPSTDTQYF. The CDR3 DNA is TGTGCCAGCAGTGCCTGGGGGGGACTAGCGGGAGCGCCTAGCACAGATACGCAGTATTTT.

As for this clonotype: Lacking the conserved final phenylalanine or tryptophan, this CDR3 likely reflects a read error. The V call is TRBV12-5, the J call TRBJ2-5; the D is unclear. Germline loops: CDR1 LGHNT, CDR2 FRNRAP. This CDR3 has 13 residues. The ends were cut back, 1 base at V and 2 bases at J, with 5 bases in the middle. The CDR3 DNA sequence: TGTGCTAGTGGTTTGGACCCTCAAGAGACCCAGTACTTA. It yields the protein CASGLDPQETQYL.

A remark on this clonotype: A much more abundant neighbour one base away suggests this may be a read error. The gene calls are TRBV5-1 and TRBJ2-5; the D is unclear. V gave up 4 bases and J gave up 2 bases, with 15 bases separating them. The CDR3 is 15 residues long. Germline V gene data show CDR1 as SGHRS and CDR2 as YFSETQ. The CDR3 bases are TGCGCCAGCAGCCAACCGACGAGGATGCAAGAGACCCAGTACTTC. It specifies CASSQPTRMQETQYF.

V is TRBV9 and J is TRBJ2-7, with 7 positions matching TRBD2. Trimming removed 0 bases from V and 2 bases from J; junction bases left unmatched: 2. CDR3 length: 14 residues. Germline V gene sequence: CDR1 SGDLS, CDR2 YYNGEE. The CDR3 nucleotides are TGTGCCAGCAGCGTAGGGGGGACTACCTACGAGCAGTACTTC. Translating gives CASSVGGTTYEQYF. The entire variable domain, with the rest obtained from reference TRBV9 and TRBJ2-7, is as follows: DSGVTQTPKHLITATGQRVTLRCSPRSGDLSVYWYQQSLDQGLQFLIQYYNGEERAKGNILERFSAQQFPDLHSELNLSSLELGDSALYFCASSVGGTTYEQYFGPGTRLTVT.